Sequencing of this T cell receptor (beta chain) was carried out in a study of cytomegalovirus exposure and HLA in healthy donors. By share, this clone ranks as medium-sized. Antigen unknown. Findings and caveats of the study: Near-uniform donor sequencing depth was presumed by presence/absence analyses. V segments that were indistinguishable, TRBV6-2 and TRBV6-3 among them, were omitted from analysis. As a later analysis showed, a missense DCLRE1C variant was linked to trimming of TCR beta V- and J-genes.

V gave up 3 bases and J gave up 5 bases; unmatched junction bases: 6. Germline V lookup: CDR1 KGHSH, CDR2 LQKENI. The CDR3 sequence is 15 residues long. The PCR ran on 60 Vbeta and 13 Jbeta primers. Sequenced by immunoSEQ multiplex PCR; TCRdb stores in-frame clones only, minus some. The sample shows about 150,000 clones, roughly 80% of them seen only once. This TCR derives from a man aged 25 to 45 in good health and CMV-seropositive. The chain is built from TRBV18 and TRBJ1-5; TRBD1 matches 8 bases. Source material: PBMCs. The CDR3 coding sequence is TGTGCCAGCTCACCTACGGACAGGGCATATCAGCCCCAGCATTTT. Translation gives CASSPTDRAYQPQHF.